These 7 T cell receptor beta chains originate from one sample sequenced in a study of regulatory T cells in long-lasting Graves disease. Time point described: newly diagnosed GD, antithyroid drugs for less than 3 months. Following extraction of RNA from PBMCs, that RNA was used to make the TCR library. CDR3-region Arm-PCR and iRepertoire HTBI primers produced the TCR beta libraries. TCRdb re-derived calls from the multiplex PCR reads in MiXCR, one entry per CDR3 protein. The sample lists roughly 440,000 distinct CDR3 sequences, about a sixth seen once, with 23% in the top ten. These sequences were also reported in another study, on T cells in Graves' hyperthyroidism and ophthalmopathy.

The specimen was peripheral blood mononuclear cells (PBMCs), collected at new diagnosis, from a patient treated with antithyroid drugs. These receptors originate from a woman aged 18-29 years with Graves disease.

This clonotype was recorded at least ten times. The chain couples TRBV15 to TRBJ1-1, with D uncertain. Germline V gene sequence: CDR1 LNHNV, CDR2 YYDKDF (reference sequence). The CDR3 covers 12 residues. Deletions cut 0 bases from V and 10 bases from J, with 9 bases between. DNA for the CDR3: TGTGCCACCAGCAGAGATAACGTCAGAGCTTTCTTT. Translating it yields CATSRDNVRAFF.

In its sample, this clonotype was seen a few times. The gene calls are TRBV6-5 and TRBJ2-1, with TRBD2 matching over 10 bases. CDR1 and CDR2 (germline): MNHEY, SVGAGI. V lost 3 bases and J lost 3; bases outside the gene matches: 8. The length of the CDR3 is 17 residues. In DNA form, the CDR3 reads TGTGCCAGCAGTTATCTAGCGGGAGCCCCTGTCTACAATGAGCAGTTCTTC. Protein: CASSYLAGAPVYNEQFF.

This clonotype has a handful of counts. The CDR3 spells CASSQSETGFHYGYTF. As DNA, the CDR3 is TGTGCCAGCAGCCAATCCGAGACAGGATTCCACTATGGCTACACCTTC. This chain joins TRBV3-1 and TRBJ1-2, with D perhaps TRBD1 (6 bases). The CDR3 totals 16 residues. Germline V gene lookup returns CDR1 LGHDT and CDR2 YNNKEL (reference sequence). Trimming left V 2 bases short and J 3 bases short, with 16 bases between.

The J gene is TRBJ2-6, the V gene TRBV20-1; D unclear. With 3 bases removed from V and 3 bases from J, the gap between germline ends came to 9 bases. CDR1 and CDR2 (germline): DFQATT, SNEGSKA (reference sequence). The CDR3 extends over 14 amino acids. The CDR3 DNA follows: TGCAGTGCTAGTGTACCGGGTGGGGCCAACGTCCTGACTTTC. Encoded protein: CSASVPGGANVLTF.

This clonotype was counted many times. This chain uses TRBV18 with TRBJ2-3, with 9 bases matching TRBD2. CDR1 and CDR2 from the germline V gene are KGHSH and LQKENI. The CDR3 is 15 residues long. After removal of 1 base from V and 5 bases from J, the junction contained 4 bases not matched to a gene. The DNA for the CDR3 is TGTGCCAGCTCACCACGCGCGGGAGGGCTAGATACGCAGTATTTT. Translated: CASSPRAGGLDTQYF.

The sample holds a few counts of this clonotype. The V gene is TRBV7-6, the J gene TRBJ2-2; tentative D call: TRBD1 (5 bases). The germline V gene has CDR1 SGHVS and CDR2 FNYEAQ. Trimming left V 3 bases short and J 4 bases short, with 12 bases between. The CDR3 runs to 15 residues. Written as DNA, the CDR3 is TGTGCCAGCAGCTTCTTCGGACAATCCACCGGGGAGCTGTTTTTT. Protein sequence: CASSFFGQSTGELFF.

This clonotype was found many times. V and J are TRBV6-1 and TRBJ2-5; 8 positions agree with TRBD1. Germline-derived CDR1 and CDR2 are MNHNS and SASEGT. V dropped 6 bases and J dropped 5; count of bases not matched to a gene: 8. The CDR3 has 14 residues. The CDR3, as DNA: TGTGCCAGCAGGAGTCCAGGGGGCCGGGAGACCCAGTACTTC. Translating gives CASRSPGGRETQYF.